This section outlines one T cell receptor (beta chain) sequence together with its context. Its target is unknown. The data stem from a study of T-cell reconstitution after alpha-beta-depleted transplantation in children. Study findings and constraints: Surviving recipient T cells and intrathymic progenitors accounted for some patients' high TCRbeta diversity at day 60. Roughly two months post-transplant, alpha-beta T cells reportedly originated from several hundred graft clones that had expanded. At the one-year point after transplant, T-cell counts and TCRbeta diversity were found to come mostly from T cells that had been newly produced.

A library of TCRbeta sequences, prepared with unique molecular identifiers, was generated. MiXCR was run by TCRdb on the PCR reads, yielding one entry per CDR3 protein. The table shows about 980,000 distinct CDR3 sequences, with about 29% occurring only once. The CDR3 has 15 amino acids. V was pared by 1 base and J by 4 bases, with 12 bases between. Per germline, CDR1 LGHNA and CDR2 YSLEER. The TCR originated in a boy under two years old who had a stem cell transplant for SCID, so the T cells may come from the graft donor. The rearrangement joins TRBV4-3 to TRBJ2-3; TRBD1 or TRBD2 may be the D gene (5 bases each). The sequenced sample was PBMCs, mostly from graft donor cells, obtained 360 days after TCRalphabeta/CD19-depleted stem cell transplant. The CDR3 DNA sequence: TGCGCCAGCAGCCAAGGGGGACCCTCCCCAGATACGCAGTATTTT. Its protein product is CASSQGGPSPDTQYF.